The 18 T cell receptor beta chains below were found in one sample sequenced in a study of T cells after posttransplantation cyclophosphamide. Sequencing was performed with immunoSEQ multiplex PCR; in TCRdb, only in-frame clones are kept and a portion is missing. This sample has about 47,000 clones; around nine tenths occur once, and the top ten carry 3.1%. Material for sequencing was PBMCs. The receptors were sampled from a woman aged 50 to 60 in good health and a related stem cell transplant donor.

The gene calls are TRBV15 and TRBJ2-3; a possible D gene is TRBD2 (6 bases). CDR1 and CDR2 (germline): LNHNV, YYDKDF (reference sequence). The V end was cut by 6 bases, the J end by 1 base, with 8 bases between. This CDR3 region has 13 residues. CDR3 nucleotides: TGTGCCACCAGGTGGAGGGGCACAGATACGCAGTATTTT. Its protein product is CATRWRGTDTQYF.

CDR3 region: CASSLAGEPTTDTGELFF. For the CDR3, the DNA is TGTGCCAGCAGCTTAGCCGGGGAGCCGACGACCGACACCGGGGAGCTGTTTTTT. The gene calls are TRBV7-6 and TRBJ2-2; possible D gene TRBD2, 5 bases. In germline, CDR1 is SGHVS, CDR2 FNYEAQ. With 0 bases removed from V and 3 bases from J, the gap between germline ends came to 17 bases. CDR3 length: 18 residues.

V and J are TRBV5-1 and TRBJ1-1; the D gene is possibly TRBD1 (5 bases). Germline V gene data show CDR1 as SGHRS and CDR2 as YFSETQ. V gave up 2 bases and J gave up 0 bases, with 8 bases separating them. The CDR3 is 14 amino acids. The DNA for the CDR3 is TGCGCCAGCAGCTTCAGGGCGATGAACACTGAAGCTTTCTTT. As protein: CASSFRAMNTEAFF. The full variable domain, rest sourced from reference TRBV5-1 and TRBJ1-1, is KAGVTQTPRYLIKTRGQQVTLSCSPISGHRSVSWYQQTPGQGLQFLFEYFSETQRNKGNFPGRFSGRQFSNSRSEMNVSTLELGDSALYLCASSFRAMNTEAFFGQGTRLTVV.

The rearrangement joins TRBV5-4 to TRBJ1-2, with a possible D match to TRBD1 (5 bases). The germline CDR1 and CDR2 sequences are SGHNT and YYREEE (reference sequence). The CDR3 runs to 16 residues. Deletions cut 0 bases from V and 1 base from J, with 13 bases between. CDR3 loop: CASSLDGREVNYGYTF. CDR3 nucleotide sequence: TGTGCCAGCAGCTTGGACGGCAGGGAAGTTAACTATGGCTACACCTTC.

The rearrangement joins TRBV5-4 to TRBJ2-7; 8 bases line up with TRBD2. This CDR3 has 16 residues. J gave up 0 bases and V 4 bases, and 9 bases lay outside the gene matches. Germline V gene lookup returns CDR1 SGHNT and CDR2 YYREEE (reference sequence). CDR3 region: CASSQARLAGSYEQYF. The DNA of the CDR3 is TGTGCCAGCAGCCAAGCTCGGCTAGCGGGCTCCTACGAGCAGTACTTC. Full variable domain (missing parts from reference TRBV5-4 and TRBJ2-7): ETGVTQSPTHLIKTRGQQVTLRCSSQSGHNTVSWYQQALGQGPQFIFQYYREEENGRGNFPPRFSGLQFPNYSSELNVNALELDDSALYLCASSQARLAGSYEQYFGPGTRLTVT.

This clone showed up just once. The J gene is TRBJ2-6, the V gene TRBV5-1; D is unresolved. Per germline, CDR1 SGHRS and CDR2 YFSETQ. V dropped 0 bases and J dropped 3 bases, with 7 bases sitting between them. This CDR3 contains 15 residues. In DNA, the CDR3 is TGCGCCAGCAGCTTGGCCCCCCTTGGGGCCAACGTCCTGACTTTC. Its translation: CASSLAPLGANVLTF.

This chain links TRBV27 with TRBJ1-2; TRBD1 might be the D (6 bases). V was clipped by 6 bases and J by 4 bases, with 15 bases between them. Per the germline V gene, CDR1 is MNHEY and CDR2 is SMNVEV (reference sequence). The CDR3 has 14 residues. This CDR3 is CASRLKGTLYGYTF. The CDR3 region has the DNA TGTGCCAGCAGGTTAAAAGGGACACTCTATGGCTACACCTTC.

The chain uses TRBV25-1 and TRBJ2-1; 8 bases match TRBD1. Germline-derived CDR1 and CDR2 are MGHDK and SYGVNS. V shed 3 bases and J 1 base; nucleotides not matched to a gene: 8. The CDR3 consists of 17 residues. CDR3 residues: CASSDPGGAYSYNEQFF. The CDR3, as DNA: TGTGCCAGCAGTGACCCAGGGGGCGCCTATTCCTACAATGAGCAGTTCTTC.

The rearrangement links TRBV7-9 to TRBJ1-1; D is uncertain. The CDR3 runs 13 residues. Germline V gene data show CDR1 as SEHNR and CDR2 as FQNEAQ (reference sequence). V gave up 4 bases and J gave up 5 bases, with 11 bases separating them. DNA of the CDR3: TGTGCCAGCAGCTCTAATGGAGGGACTGAAGCTTTCTTT. This codes for CASSSNGGTEAFF.

This clone is a singleton in its sample. The V gene is TRBV11-3, the J gene TRBJ2-7; TRBD2 is a possible D gene (6 bases). Trimming took off 1 base at V and 3 bases at J, with 13 bases between the two ends. The CDR3 is 15 amino acids. Germline V gene lookup returns CDR1 SGHNT and CDR2 YENEEA. Here the CDR3 DNA reads TGTGCCAGCAGCTTAGGTGGGGGGACCTACTACGAGCAGTACTTC. Protein sequence: CASSLGGGTYYEQYF.

V is TRBV6-5 and J is TRBJ2-5, with TRBD2 as a possible D gene (5 bases). The CDR3 sequence is 14 residues long. Trimming left V 6 bases short and J 2 bases short, with 13 bases between. The V gene's germline CDR1 is MNHEY and CDR2 SVGAGI. The CDR3 here is CASSRTRGQETQYF. Here the CDR3 DNA reads TGTGCCAGCAGCCGCACTAGAGGGCAAGAGACCCAGTACTTC.

This chain links TRBV27 with TRBJ1-1; unclear D gene. The CDR3 runs 13 residues. Germline V gene lookup returns CDR1 MNHEY and CDR2 SMNVEV (reference sequence). V lost 2 bases to trimming and J lost 0 bases, with 4 bases between them. The CDR3 DNA follows: TGTGCCAGCAGTTTACCTGTGAACACTGAAGCTTTCTTT. It is translated as CASSLPVNTEAFF.

The chain uses TRBV11-1 and TRBJ2-5, with TRBD1 as a possible D gene (6 bases). TRBJ2-7 explains the end of the DNA better; the J call may be wrong. This CDR3 contains 13 residues. Germline V gene data show CDR1 as SGHAT and CDR2 as FQDESV (reference sequence). The CDR3 DNA is TGTGCCAGCAGCTCGCGGACAGCCTACGAGCAGTACTTC. Its translation is CASSSRTAYEQYF.

The DNA for the CDR3 is TGTGCCAGCAGTCCCCCCAGGTCCTATAATTCACCCCTCCACTTT. Protein: CASSPPRSYNSPLHF. The chain carries TRBV28 and TRBJ1-6; D uncertain. Per the germline V gene, CDR1 is MDHEN and CDR2 is SYDVKM. V lost 5 bases to trimming and J lost 1 base, with 9 bases between them. This CDR3 comprises 15 residues.

The chain has TRBV19 and TRBJ2-5, with D tentatively TRBD2 (6 bases). The CDR3 is 15 amino acids. Trimming pared 1 base from V and 1 base from J, leaving 10 bases between. Germline CDR1 and CDR2: LNHDA and SQIVND (reference sequence). The DNA of the CDR3 is TGTGCCAGTAGTATAGCGGGAGATACCCAAGAGACCCAGTACTTC. Translated: CASSIAGDTQETQYF.

The J gene is TRBJ1-4, the V gene TRBV28; possibly TRBD1 for D (5 bases). The germline V gene encodes CDR1 MDHEN and CDR2 SYDVKM. V was cut by 2 bases and J by 12 bases, with 13 bases left in between. The CDR3 consists of 13 residues. CDR3 DNA: TGTGCCAGCAGTTTAATTCTGGGGGGGGAACTGTTTTTT. Translating gives CASSLILGGELFF.

The chain has TRBV27 and TRBJ2-1; 8 bases line up with TRBD1. Losses at the gene ends were 5 bases for V and 4 bases for J; bases not matched to a gene: 7. This CDR3 contains 15 residues. Germline CDR1 MNHEY, CDR2 SMNVEV (reference sequence). The CDR3: CASSQGTGSYNEQFF. CDR3 nucleotides: TGTGCCAGCAGTCAGGGGACAGGCTCTTACAATGAGCAGTTCTTC.

V and J are TRBV2 and TRBJ2-2; 8 bases map to TRBD1. Per germline, CDR1 SNHLY and CDR2 FYNNEI. This CDR3 spans 15 amino acids. V lost 8 bases to trimming and J lost 4 bases; unmatched junction nucleotides: 9. CDR3 sequence: CASRGQGRGTGELFF. Here the CDR3 DNA reads TGTGCCAGCCGTGGACAGGGAAGGGGCACCGGGGAGCTGTTTTTT.